This T cell receptor (beta chain) was recorded in a study of T cell changes during pregnancy in multiple sclerosis. There are 13 residues in the CDR3. Germline lookup yields CDR1 SGHVS and CDR2 FQNEAQ. The germline V and J ends were trimmed by 3 bases and 2 bases, with 7 bases remaining between them. Using immunoSEQ multiplex PCR, the repertoire was profiled, and TCRdb retains in-frame clones only, with some absent. The sample yields approximately 90,000 clones, approximately 91% seen once. This specimen consisted of peripheral blood, obtained in the first trimester of pregnancy. The receptor was isolated from a female donor with multiple sclerosis, enrolled in a pregnancy study. The rearrangement joins TRBV7-8 to TRBJ1-2; D possibly corresponds to TRBD1 (6 bases). In nucleotides, the CDR3 is TGTGCCAGCAGCTTTGACAGGAACTATGGCTACACCTTC. Amino acid sequence: CASSFDRNYGYTF.